Sequencing of this T cell receptor beta chain was carried out in a study of blood T cells in healthy people across ages. With a J-beta primer mix and a sample-barcoded 5' primer, a second PCR ran 7 to 11 cycles. A template-switch adaptor that had 12 random nucleotides put a tag on each cDNA molecule. TCRdb passed the 5' RACE reads through MiXCR, listing each CDR3 protein once. The repertoire consists of nearly 800,000 distinct CDR3 sequences, with around three fifths occurring once and the leading ten covering around a quarter. Study-level results: Roughly linear age-related decline in beta diversity appeared, significant by age about 40. Investigators viewed diversity estimates from one million T cells as underestimates, the study reported.

Germline assignment: CDR1 SGDLS and CDR2 YYNGEE. The CDR3 length is 15 residues. V shed 0 bases and J shed 0 bases, with 10 bases lying between them. Worth noting for this clonotype: Its antigen is currently unknown.

Total RNA was extracted at no less than 6 micrograms per sample. The sequence derives from a man aged 40-50 years in good health. Sequencing was carried out using blood. The chain links TRBV9 to TRBJ2-7; D gene uncertain. The CDR3: CASSVGHLSSYEQYF. CDR3 DNA sequence: TGTGCCAGCAGCGTAGGACATTTGAGCTCCTACGAGCAGTACTTC.